This T cell receptor (beta chain) originates from a study of cytomegalovirus exposure and HLA in healthy donors. Regarding the study as a whole: Reports indicate that TCR beta sequences accurately predicted the HLA-A and HLA-B alleles of most subjects. Despite most TCR sequences being rare, some public TCRs occurred in many donors.

The J segment lost 5 bases and the V segment lost 0 bases, leaving 8 bases of the junction unmatched. The germline gives CDR1 MGHRA, CDR2 YSYEKL. The CDR3 has 17 residues. Concerning this clone: Its antigen is as yet unknown.

The PCR ran on 60 Vbeta and 13 Jbeta primers. Produced via immunoSEQ multiplex PCR; TCRdb's table is partial and in-frame only. The table records 150,000 or so clones, roughly 73% of them present only once. J is TRBJ1-4 and V is TRBV4-1; 8 nucleotides agree with TRBD1. The material sequenced was PBMCs. This clonotype was sampled from a man younger than 35 in good health and CMV-seropositive. The CDR3 DNA is TGCGCCAGCAGCCAAGAACCAGGGGGCACGATAAATGAAAAACTGTTTTTT. Translated, it gives CASSQEPGGTINEKLFF.